Given below is one T cell receptor beta chain in context. No antigen is known for it. This entry belongs to a study of shared clonotypes between healthy human individuals. V dropped 3 bases and J dropped 4 bases, with 10 bases sitting between them. The CDR3 has 14 residues. Germline V gives CDR1 LGHNA, CDR2 YSLEER. The CD4+ fraction was divided into a CD45RA+ naive subset and a CD45RA-negative memory subset. Points from the study as a whole: In contrast to clonotypes shared by all four donors, non-shared clonotypes had lower generation probabilities. Rarefaction analysis demonstrated incomplete sorted-subset sequencing notwithstanding large depth.

TCRdb keeps only in-frame clones here, not all; method: immunoSEQ multiplex PCR. In the table there are 2 million to 3 million clones, 80% to 95% of which are singletons. Input material: naive CD4+ T cells from PBMCs. Subset noted: CD45RA+ positively selected. The chain carries TRBV4-3 and TRBJ1-5, with D perhaps matching TRBD1 (6 bases). This sequence was found in a man in his late teens or twenties in good health. Some clones in this sample may be carry-over from other donors' samples. DNA for the CDR3: TGCGCCAGCAGCCAGTACACAGGGAATCAGCCCCAGCATTTT. It translates to CASSQYTGNQPQHF.